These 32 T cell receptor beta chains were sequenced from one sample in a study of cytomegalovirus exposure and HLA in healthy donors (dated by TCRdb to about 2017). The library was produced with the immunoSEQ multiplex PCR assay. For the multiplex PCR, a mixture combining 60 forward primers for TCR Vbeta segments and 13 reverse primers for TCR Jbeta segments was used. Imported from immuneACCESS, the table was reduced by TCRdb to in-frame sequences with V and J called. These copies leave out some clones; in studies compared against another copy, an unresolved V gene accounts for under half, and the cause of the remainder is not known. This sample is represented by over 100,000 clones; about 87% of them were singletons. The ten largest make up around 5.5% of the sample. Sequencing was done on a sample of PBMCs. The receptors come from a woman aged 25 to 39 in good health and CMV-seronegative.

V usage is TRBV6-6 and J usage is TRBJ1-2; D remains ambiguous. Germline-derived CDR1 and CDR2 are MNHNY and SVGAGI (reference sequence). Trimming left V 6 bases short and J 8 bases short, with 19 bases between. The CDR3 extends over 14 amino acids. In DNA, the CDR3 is TGTGCCAGCAGCCCCCCTACGCCCCCTCGGGGCTACACCTTC. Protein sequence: CASSPPTPPRGYTF.

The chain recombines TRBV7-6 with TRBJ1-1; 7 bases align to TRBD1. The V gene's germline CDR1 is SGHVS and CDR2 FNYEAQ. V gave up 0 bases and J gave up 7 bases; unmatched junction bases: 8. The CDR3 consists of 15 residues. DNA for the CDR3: TGTGCCAGCAGCTTAGCAGGGGGCGGTTCTGGTGAAGCTTTCTTT. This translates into CASSLAGGGSGEAFF.

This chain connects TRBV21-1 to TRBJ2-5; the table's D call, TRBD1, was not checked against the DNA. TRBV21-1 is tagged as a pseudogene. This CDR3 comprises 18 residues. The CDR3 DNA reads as TGTGCCAGCAGCAAAGCGCTTTCCGTCAGGGTAGTTTTGGAGACCCAGTACTTC. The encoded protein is CASSKALSVRVVLETQYF.

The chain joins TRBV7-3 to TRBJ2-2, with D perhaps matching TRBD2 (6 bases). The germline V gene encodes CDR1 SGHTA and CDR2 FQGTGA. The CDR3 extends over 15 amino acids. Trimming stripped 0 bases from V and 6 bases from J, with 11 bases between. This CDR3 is CASSLTGGVPGELFF. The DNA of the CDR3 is TGTGCCAGCAGCTTAACGGGCGGGGTCCCCGGGGAGCTGTTTTTT. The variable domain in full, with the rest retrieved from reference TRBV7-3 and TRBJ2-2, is GAGVSQTPSNKVTEKGKYVELRCDPISGHTALYWYRQSLGQGPEFLIYFQGTGAADDSGLPNDRFFAVRPEGSVSTLKIQRTERGDSAVYLCASSLTGGVPGELFFGEGSRLTVL.

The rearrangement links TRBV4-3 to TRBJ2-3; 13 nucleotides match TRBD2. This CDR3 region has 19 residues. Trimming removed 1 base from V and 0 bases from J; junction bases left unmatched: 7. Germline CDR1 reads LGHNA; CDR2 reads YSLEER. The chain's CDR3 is CASSQAWTSGRSSTDTQYF. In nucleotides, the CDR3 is TGCGCCAGCAGCCAAGCTTGGACTAGCGGGAGATCTAGCACAGATACGCAGTATTTT.

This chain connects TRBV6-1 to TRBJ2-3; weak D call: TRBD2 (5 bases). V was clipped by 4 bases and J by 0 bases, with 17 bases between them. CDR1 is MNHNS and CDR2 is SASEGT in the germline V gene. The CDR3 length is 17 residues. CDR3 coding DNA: TGTGCCAGCAGTGGTTGGACTGGTTTAACTAGCACAGATACGCAGTATTTT. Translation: CASSGWTGLTSTDTQYF.

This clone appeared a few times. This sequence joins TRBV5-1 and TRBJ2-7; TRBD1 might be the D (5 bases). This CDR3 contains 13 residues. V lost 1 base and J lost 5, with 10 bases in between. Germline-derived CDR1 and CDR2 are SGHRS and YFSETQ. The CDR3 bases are TGCGCCAGCAGCTTGCGAAGGGGCGACGAGCAGTACTTC. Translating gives CASSLRRGDEQYF.

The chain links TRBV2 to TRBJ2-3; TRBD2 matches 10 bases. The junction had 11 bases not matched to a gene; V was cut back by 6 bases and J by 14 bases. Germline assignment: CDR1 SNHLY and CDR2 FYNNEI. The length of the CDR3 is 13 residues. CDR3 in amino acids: CASRPRLAGPAYF. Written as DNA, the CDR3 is TGTGCCAGCAGACCGAGACTAGCGGGTCCTGCGTATTTT.

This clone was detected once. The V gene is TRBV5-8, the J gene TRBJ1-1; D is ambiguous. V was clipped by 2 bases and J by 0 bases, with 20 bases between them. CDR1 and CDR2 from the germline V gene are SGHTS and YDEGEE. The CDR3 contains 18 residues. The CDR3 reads CASSLPLRVGWMNTEAFF. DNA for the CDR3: TGTGCCAGCAGCTTACCCCTGAGGGTAGGGTGGATGAACACTGAAGCTTTCTTT. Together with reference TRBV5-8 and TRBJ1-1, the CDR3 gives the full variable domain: EAGVTQSPTHLIKTRGQQATLRCSPISGHTSVYWYQQALGLGLQFLLWYDEGEERNRGNFPPRFSGRQFPNYSSELNVNALELEDSALYLCASSLPLRVGWMNTEAFFGQGTRLTVV.

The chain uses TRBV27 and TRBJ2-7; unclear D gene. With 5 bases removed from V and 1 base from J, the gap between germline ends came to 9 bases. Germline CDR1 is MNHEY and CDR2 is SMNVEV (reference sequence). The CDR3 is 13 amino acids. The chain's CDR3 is CASSSTVSYEQYF. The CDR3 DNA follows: TGTGCCAGCAGTAGTACAGTATCCTACGAGCAGTACTTC.

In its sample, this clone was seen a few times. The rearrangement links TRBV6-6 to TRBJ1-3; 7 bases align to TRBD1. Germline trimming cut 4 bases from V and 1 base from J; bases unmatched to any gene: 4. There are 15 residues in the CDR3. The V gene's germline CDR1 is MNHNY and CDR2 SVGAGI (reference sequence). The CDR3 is CASSSLTGSGNTIYF. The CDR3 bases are TGTGCCAGCAGTTCCCTGACAGGGTCTGGAAACACCATATATTTT.

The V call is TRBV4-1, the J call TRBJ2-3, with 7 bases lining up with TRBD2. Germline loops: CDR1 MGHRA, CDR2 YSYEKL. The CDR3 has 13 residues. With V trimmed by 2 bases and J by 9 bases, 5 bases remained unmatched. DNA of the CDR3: TGCGCCAGCAGCCAATCTGGGGAGGGGACGCAGTATTTT. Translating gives CASSQSGEGTQYF.

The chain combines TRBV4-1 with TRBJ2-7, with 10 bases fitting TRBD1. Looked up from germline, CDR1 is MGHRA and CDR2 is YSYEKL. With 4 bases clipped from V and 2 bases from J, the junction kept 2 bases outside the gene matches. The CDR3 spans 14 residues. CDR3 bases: TGCGCCAGCAGCCCCGGGACAGGGGCCTACGAGCAGTACTTC. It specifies CASSPGTGAYEQYF.

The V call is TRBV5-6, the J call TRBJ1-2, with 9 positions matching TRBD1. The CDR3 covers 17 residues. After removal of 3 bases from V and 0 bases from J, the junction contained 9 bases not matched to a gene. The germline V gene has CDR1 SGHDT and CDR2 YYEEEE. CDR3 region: CASSSLGQGLSNYGYTF. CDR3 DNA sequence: TGTGCCAGCAGCTCCCTGGGACAGGGCCTTTCTAACTATGGCTACACCTTC. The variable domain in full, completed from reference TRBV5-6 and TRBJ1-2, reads DAGVTQSPTHLIKTRGQQVTLRCSPKSGHDTVSWYQQALGQGPQFIFQYYEEEERQRGNFPDRFSGHQFPNYSSELNVNALLLGDSALYLCASSSLGQGLSNYGYTFGSGTRLTVV.

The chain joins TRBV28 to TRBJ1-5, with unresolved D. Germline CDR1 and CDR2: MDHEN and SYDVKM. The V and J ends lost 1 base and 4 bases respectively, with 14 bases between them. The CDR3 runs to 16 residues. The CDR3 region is CASSLSFVQLNQPQHF. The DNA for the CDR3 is TGTGCCAGCAGTTTATCTTTTGTACAGCTAAATCAGCCCCAGCATTTT.

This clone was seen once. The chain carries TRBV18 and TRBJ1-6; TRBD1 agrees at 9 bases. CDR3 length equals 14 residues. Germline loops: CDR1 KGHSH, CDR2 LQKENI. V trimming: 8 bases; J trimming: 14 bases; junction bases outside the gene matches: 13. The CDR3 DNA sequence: TGTGCCAGCACCCCGGGACAGGGCTCCATGACCCTCCACTTT. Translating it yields CASTPGQGSMTLHF. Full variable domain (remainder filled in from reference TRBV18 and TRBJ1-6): NAGVMQNPRHLVRRRGQEARLRCSPMKGHSHVYWYRQLPEEGLKFMVYLQKENIIDESGMPKERFSAEFPKEGPSILRIQQVVRGDSAAYFCASTPGQGSMTLHFGNGTRLTVT.

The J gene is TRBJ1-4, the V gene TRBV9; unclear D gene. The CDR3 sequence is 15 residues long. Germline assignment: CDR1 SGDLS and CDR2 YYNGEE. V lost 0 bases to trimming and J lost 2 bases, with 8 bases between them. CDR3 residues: CASSVGEATNEKLFF. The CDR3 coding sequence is TGTGCCAGCAGCGTAGGTGAAGCTACTAATGAAAAACTGTTTTTT.

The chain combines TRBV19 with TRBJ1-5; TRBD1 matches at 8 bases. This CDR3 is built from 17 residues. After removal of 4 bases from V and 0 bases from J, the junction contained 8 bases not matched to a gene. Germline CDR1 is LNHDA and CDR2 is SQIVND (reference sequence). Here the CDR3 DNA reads TGTGCCAGTAGTACGATGGGACAGGAGTATAGCAATCAGCCCCAGCATTTT. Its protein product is CASSTMGQEYSNQPQHF.

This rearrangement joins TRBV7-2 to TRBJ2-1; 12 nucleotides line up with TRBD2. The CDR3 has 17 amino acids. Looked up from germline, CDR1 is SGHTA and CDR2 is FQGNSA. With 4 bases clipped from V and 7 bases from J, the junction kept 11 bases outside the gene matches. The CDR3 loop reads CASSSPLGLAGQNEQFF. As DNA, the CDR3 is TGTGCCAGCAGCTCCCCCCTCGGACTAGCGGGGCAGAATGAGCAGTTCTTC.

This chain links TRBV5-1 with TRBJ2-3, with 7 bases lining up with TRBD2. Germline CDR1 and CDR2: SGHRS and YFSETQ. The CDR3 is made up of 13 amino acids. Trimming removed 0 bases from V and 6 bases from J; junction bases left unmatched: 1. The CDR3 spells CASSLEGGDTQYF. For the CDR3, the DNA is TGCGCCAGCAGCTTGGAGGGAGGGGATACGCAGTATTTT.

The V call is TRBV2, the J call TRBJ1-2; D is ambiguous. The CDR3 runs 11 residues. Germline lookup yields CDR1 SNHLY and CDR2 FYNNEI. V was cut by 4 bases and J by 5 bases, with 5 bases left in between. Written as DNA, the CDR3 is TGTGCCAGCAGTGGCGCTTATGGCTACACCTTC. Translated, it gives CASSGAYGYTF.

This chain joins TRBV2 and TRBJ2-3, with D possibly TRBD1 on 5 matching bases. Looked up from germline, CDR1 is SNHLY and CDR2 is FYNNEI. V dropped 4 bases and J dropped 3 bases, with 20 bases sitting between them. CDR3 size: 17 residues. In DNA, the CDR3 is TGTGCCAGCAGTGGTCTAATGACAGCCCAGGGTACAGATACGCAGTATTTT. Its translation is CASSGLMTAQGTDTQYF.

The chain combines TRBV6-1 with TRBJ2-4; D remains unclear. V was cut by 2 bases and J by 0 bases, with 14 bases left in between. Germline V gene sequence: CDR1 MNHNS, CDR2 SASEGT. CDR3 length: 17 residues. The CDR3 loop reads CASSEIGDPLAKNIQYF. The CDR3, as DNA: TGTGCCAGCAGTGAAATTGGAGACCCCCTAGCCAAAAACATTCAGTACTTC.

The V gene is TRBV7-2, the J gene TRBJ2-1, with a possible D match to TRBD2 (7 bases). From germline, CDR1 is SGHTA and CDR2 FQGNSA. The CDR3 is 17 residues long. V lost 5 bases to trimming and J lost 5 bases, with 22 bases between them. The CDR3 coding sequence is TGTGCCAGCAGCCCTAGACGGGGGGCAAGGAGTCACAATGAGCAGTTCTTC. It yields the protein CASSPRRGARSHNEQFF.

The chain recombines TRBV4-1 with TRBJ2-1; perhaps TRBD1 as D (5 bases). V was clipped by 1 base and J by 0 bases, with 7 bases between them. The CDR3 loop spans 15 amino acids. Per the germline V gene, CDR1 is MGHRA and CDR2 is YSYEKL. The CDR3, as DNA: TGCGCCAGCAGCCAAGCAGGGAACTCCTACAATGAGCAGTTCTTC. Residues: CASSQAGNSYNEQFF.

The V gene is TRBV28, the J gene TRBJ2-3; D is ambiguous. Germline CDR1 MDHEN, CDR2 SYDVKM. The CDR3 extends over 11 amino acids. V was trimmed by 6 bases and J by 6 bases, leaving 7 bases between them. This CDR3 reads CASRRRDTQYF. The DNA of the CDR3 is TGTGCCAGCAGGAGGCGGGATACGCAGTATTTT.

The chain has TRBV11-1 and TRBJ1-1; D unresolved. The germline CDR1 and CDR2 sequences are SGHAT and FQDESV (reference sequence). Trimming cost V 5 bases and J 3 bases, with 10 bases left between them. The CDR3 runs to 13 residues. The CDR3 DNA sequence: TGTGCCAGCAGCCGCGGTGTGTACACTGAAGCTTTCTTT. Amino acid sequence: CASSRGVYTEAFF. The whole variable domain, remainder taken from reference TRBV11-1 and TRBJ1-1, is EAEVAQSPRYKITEKSQAVAFWCDPISGHATLYWYRQILGQGPELLVQFQDESVVDDSQLPKDRFSAERLKGVDSTLKIQPAELGDSAMYLCASSRGVYTEAFFGQGTRLTVV.

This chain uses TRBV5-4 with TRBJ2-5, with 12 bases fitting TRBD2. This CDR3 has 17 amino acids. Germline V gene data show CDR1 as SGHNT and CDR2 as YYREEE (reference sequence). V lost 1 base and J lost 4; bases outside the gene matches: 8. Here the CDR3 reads CASSLPRLAGALETQYF. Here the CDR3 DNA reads TGTGCCAGCAGCTTGCCCCGACTAGCGGGAGCGCTAGAGACCCAGTACTTC.

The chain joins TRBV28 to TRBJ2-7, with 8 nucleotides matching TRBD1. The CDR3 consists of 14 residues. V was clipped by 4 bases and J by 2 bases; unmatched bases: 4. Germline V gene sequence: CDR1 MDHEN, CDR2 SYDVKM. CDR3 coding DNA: TGTGCCAGCAGTTCGGGACAGGATGCCTACGAGCAGTACTTC. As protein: CASSSGQDAYEQYF. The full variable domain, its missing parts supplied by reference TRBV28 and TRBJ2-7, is DVKVTQSSRYLVKRTGEKVFLECVQDMDHENMFWYRQDPGLGLRLIYFSYDVKMKEKGDIPEGYSVSREKKERFSLILESASTNQTSMYLCASSSGQDAYEQYFGPGTRLTVT.

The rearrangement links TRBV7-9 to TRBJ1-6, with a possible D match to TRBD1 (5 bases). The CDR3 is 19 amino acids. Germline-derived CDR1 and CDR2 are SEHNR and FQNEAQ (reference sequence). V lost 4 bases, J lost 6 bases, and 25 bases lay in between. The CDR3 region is CASSYVKTGSRDGNSPLHF. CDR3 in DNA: TGTGCCAGCAGCTATGTGAAAACCGGGAGCAGGGACGGTAATTCACCCCTCCACTTT. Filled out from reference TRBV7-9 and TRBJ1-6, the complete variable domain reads DTGVSQNPRHKITKRGQNVTFRCDPISEHNRLYWYRQTLGQGPEFLTYFQNEAQLEKSRLLSDRFSAERPKGSFSTLEIQRTEQGDSAMYLCASSYVKTGSRDGNSPLHFGNGTRLTVT.

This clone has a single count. CDR3 in amino acids: CASSGGGQGRRNEQFF. The CDR3 DNA is TGTGCCAGCAGTGGGGGCGGCCAGGGGCGACGCAATGAGCAGTTCTTC. The rearrangement links TRBV6-1 to TRBJ2-1; the D gene is possibly TRBD1 (6 bases). This CDR3 has 16 amino acids. From germline, CDR1 is MNHNS and CDR2 SASEGT. The ends were cut back, 4 bases at V and 6 bases at J, with 19 bases in the middle.

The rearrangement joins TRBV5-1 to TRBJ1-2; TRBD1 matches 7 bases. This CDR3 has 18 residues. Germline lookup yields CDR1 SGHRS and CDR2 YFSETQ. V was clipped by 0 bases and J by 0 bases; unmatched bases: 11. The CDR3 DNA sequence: TGCGCCAGCAGCTTGGACTACCGGGGACAGCTAGCTAACTATGGCTACACCTTC. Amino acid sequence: CASSLDYRGQLANYGYTF.